The rows below give T cell receptor beta chains drawn from one sample of a study of cytomegalovirus exposure and HLA in healthy donors. Sequenced by immunoSEQ multiplex PCR; TCRdb stores in-frame clones only, minus some. Of tens of thousands of clones listed, 65% to 85% are singletons. The sample consisted of PBMCs. The receptors stem from a woman in her thirties in good health and CMV-seronegative. CDR3s include the opening cysteine and the closing phenylalanine or tryptophan. Each record gives: V gene, CDR3 length, D gene, J gene, clone size, CDR3 DNA, CDR3 protein. A D gene is named only where the DNA matches it firmly. The size field is filled for only some rows; it gives once, few, many or a size class.

v_gene: TRBV21-1
len: 14
d_gene: .
j_gene: TRBJ2-7
abundance: .
CDR3nt: TGTGCCAGCCCGGCGGCAGGGGACCCCTACGAGCAGTACTTC
CDR3aa: CASPAAGDPYEQYF

v_gene: TRBV9
len: 14
d_gene: TRBD1
j_gene: TRBJ2-5
abundance: .
CDR3nt: TGTGCCAGCAGCGTACAGGGGGCAGGGGAGACCCAGTACTTC
CDR3aa: CASSVQGAGETQYF

v_gene: TRBV6-5
len: 13
d_gene: .
j_gene: TRBJ2-5
abundance: .
CDR3nt: TGTGCCAGCAGTTCCCGCGAACAAGAGACCCAGTACTTC
CDR3aa: CASSSREQETQYF

v_gene: TRBV12-5
len: 15
d_gene: .
j_gene: TRBJ2-5
abundance: .
CDR3nt: TGTGCTAGTGGTTTGTCTAACAGGTGGGAAGAGACCCAGTACTTC
CDR3aa: CASGLSNRWEETQYF

v_gene: TRBV6-6
len: 14
d_gene: .
j_gene: TRBJ1-2
abundance: .
CDR3nt: TGTGCCAGCAGGAACAACGGGAACCACTATGGCTACACCTTC
CDR3aa: CASRNNGNHYGYTF

v_gene: TRBV7-9
len: 13
d_gene: .
j_gene: TRBJ1-1
abundance: few
CDR3nt: TGTGCCAGCAGCTTGTCCCGAGGAACTGAAGCTTTCTTT
CDR3aa: CASSLSRGTEAFF

v_gene: TRBV9
len: 15
d_gene: .
j_gene: TRBJ2-7
abundance: .
CDR3nt: TGTGCCAGCAGCGCGGGTAATGGCCGCTCCTACGAGCAGTACTTC
CDR3aa: CASSAGNGRSYEQYF

v_gene: TRBV4-1
len: 16
d_gene: TRBD1
j_gene: TRBJ2-7
abundance: once
CDR3nt: TGCGCCAGCAGCCCCCTAGGGACAGGGGGCTTCGGGGAGCAGTACTTC
CDR3aa: CASSPLGTGGFGEQYF

v_gene: TRBV29-1
len: 12
d_gene: TRBD1
j_gene: TRBJ1-1
abundance: .
CDR3nt: TGCAGCGGTGACAGGGTAGGAACTGAAGCTTTCTTT
CDR3aa: CSGDRVGTEAFF

v_gene: TRBV11-2
len: 15
d_gene: .
j_gene: TRBJ2-7
abundance: .
CDR3nt: TGTGCCAGCAGAATTTCGCCCTCCGGGACATACGAGCAGTACTTC
CDR3aa: CASRISPSGTYEQYF

v_gene: TRBV19
len: 16
d_gene: TRBD1
j_gene: TRBJ1-4
abundance: few
CDR3nt: TGTGCCAGTTGTGTTGTGGGGACAGGGAGTAATGAAAAACTGTTTTTT
CDR3aa: CASCVVGTGSNEKLFF